Presented here are 9 T cell receptor beta chains from one specimen sequenced in a study of STAT5B mutations in CD4+ large granular lymphocyte leukemia. Profiled with immunoSEQ multiplex PCR; TCRdb holds only in-frame clones, not every one. The sample lists 35,000 or so clones, about 85% occurring once. Sequenced input: CD4+ T cells from blood buffy coats. The receptors here all came from a human donor in good health.

This chain links TRBV19 with TRBJ1-3; a possible D gene is TRBD1 (6 bases). This CDR3 comprises 15 residues. Between the trimmed V and J ends, which lost 4 bases and 0 bases, there was a span of 10 bases. The germline V gene encodes CDR1 LNHDA and CDR2 SQIVND (reference sequence). The CDR3 nucleotides read TGTGCCAGTAGTACGTTGACAGGCTCTGGAAACACCATATATTTT. Translated, it gives CASSTLTGSGNTIYF.

The chain couples TRBV9 to TRBJ1-1, with 8 bases matching TRBD1. The CDR3 runs to 14 residues. The germline CDR1 and CDR2 sequences are SGDLS and YYNGEE. Unmatched junction bases numbered 6, after V lost 4 bases and J lost 4 bases. CDR3: CASSPWTGITEAFF. DNA for the CDR3: TGTGCCAGCAGCCCTTGGACAGGGATCACTGAAGCTTTCTTT.

The chain is built from TRBV7-6 and TRBJ1-1; 7 positions match TRBD1. The CDR3 extends over 15 amino acids. The germline V gene has CDR1 SGHVS and CDR2 FNYEAQ. V shed 5 bases, J shed 1 base, and the junction held 7 bases outside the gene matches. In nucleotides, the CDR3 is TGTGCCAGCAGCCCCAGACAGGGCGCGAACACTGAAGCTTTCTTT. It is translated as CASSPRQGANTEAFF.

DNA of the CDR3: TGTGCCAGCAGCACAAGGGGCAACTATGGCTACACCTTC. Translation: CASSTRGNYGYTF. The gene calls are TRBV9 and TRBJ1-2; the D gene is possibly TRBD1 (5 bases). CDR3 size: 13 residues. The germline gives CDR1 SGDLS, CDR2 YYNGEE. V lost 4 bases to trimming and J lost 2 bases, with 9 bases between them.

The rearrangement uses TRBV29-1 and TRBJ2-1; D gene ambiguous. Deletions cut 3 bases from V and 0 bases from J, with 9 bases between. This CDR3 has 14 residues. Germline lookup yields CDR1 SQVTM and CDR2 ANQGSEA. CDR3 DNA sequence: TGCAGCGTTGACCCTCCGAGCTCCTACAATGAGCAGTTCTTC. Its translation: CSVDPPSSYNEQFF.

This chain uses TRBV15 with TRBJ2-1; 7 bases agree with TRBD1. This CDR3 comprises 16 residues. Germline CDR1 is LNHNV and CDR2 is YYDKDF (reference sequence). The V and J ends lost 1 base and 7 bases, in that order; junction bases with no gene match: 10. In nucleotides, the CDR3 is TGTGCCACCAGCAGAGCCCGCAGGGGGTCAGAAAATGAGCAGTTCTTC. Translated, it gives CATSRARRGSENEQFF. Looking up the rest from reference TRBV15 and TRBJ2-1 gives the full variable domain: DAMVIQNPRYQVTQFGKPVTLSCSQTLNHNVMYWYQQKSSQAPKLLFHYYDKDFNNEADTPDNFQSRRPNTSFCFLDIRSPGLGDTAMYLCATSRARRGSENEQFFGPGTRLTVL.

The chain joins TRBV7-2 to TRBJ2-7; 12 bases line up with TRBD2. J gave up 3 bases and V 1 base, and 1 base lay outside the gene matches. CDR3 length equals 15 residues. CDR1 is SGHTA and CDR2 is FQGNSA in the germline V gene. CDR3 residues: CASSLGLAGDYEQYF. DNA of the CDR3: TGTGCCAGCAGCTTAGGACTAGCGGGAGACTACGAGCAGTACTTC.

The chain links TRBV25-1 to TRBJ2-1; 7 bases agree with TRBD1. The CDR3 is 12 residues long. From germline, CDR1 is MGHDK and CDR2 SYGVNS. V lost 6 bases to trimming and J lost 7 bases; unmatched junction nucleotides: 3. The CDR3 reads CASRKQGNEQFF. In DNA form, the CDR3 reads TGTGCCAGCAGAAAACAGGGGAATGAGCAGTTCTTC.

The genes are TRBV6-6 and TRBJ1-5; D uncertain. Germline CDR1 reads MNHNY; CDR2 reads SVGAGI (reference sequence). The CDR3 runs to 12 residues. V was pared by 3 bases and J by 6 bases, with 6 bases between. The CDR3, as DNA: TGTGCCAGCAGTTATATCGGTCAGCCCCAGCATTTT. Translated, it gives CASSYIGQPQHF.